This T cell receptor beta chain is from a study of PD-1 blockade in mismatch repair-deficient tumors. Whole-study findings and limits: Tumor-resident clones, often absent from pretreatment blood, expanded after pembrolizumab and then contracted.

Here immunoSEQ multiplex PCR was the method, and the copy in TCRdb shows in-frame clones only, minus some. The sample yields roughly 37,000 clones, around 80% seen once. Germline loops: CDR1 KGHSH, CDR2 LQKENI. The CDR3 totals 16 residues. The ends lost 0 bases at V and 3 bases at J; junction bases unmatched: 7. Of note for this clone: Its antigen is currently unknown.

This clonotype originated in an adult with mismatch repair-deficient cancer. This material consisted of PBMCs, taken around 40 weeks after starting pembrolizumab. This rearrangement joins TRBV18 to TRBJ2-5; 7 bases map to TRBD1. CDR3 region: CASSPPQGRKEETQYF. The DNA of the CDR3 is TGTGCCAGCTCACCACCACAGGGGCGGAAGGAAGAGACCCAGTACTTC.